These 11 T cell receptor beta chains were all obtained from the same sample, sequenced in a study of CD8+CD57+ T cells in acquired aplastic anemia. The study profiled TCR beta VDJ and CDR3 using genomic DNA as template. TCRdb reprocessed the reads via MiXCR and lists one record per CDR3 protein. The data hold tens of thousands of distinct CDR3 sequences, with 50% to 55% observed a single time. The sample consisted of sorted CD4+, CD8+, or CD8+CD57+ T cells (not recorded which) from PBMCs. The receptors shown here come from a human donor in good health, serving as a control.

This clonotype was picked up a small number of times. CDR3: CASSPRVTNTEAFF. CDR3 sequence (DNA): TGTGCCAGCAGCCCCAGGGTCACGAACACTGAAGCTTTCTTT. This chain connects TRBV2 to TRBJ1-1; D possibly corresponds to TRBD1 (5 bases). Germline-derived CDR1 and CDR2 are SNHLY and FYNNEI. Between the trimmed V and J ends, which lost 6 bases and 1 base, there was a span of 12 bases. This CDR3 region has 14 residues. Drawing the rest from reference TRBV2 and TRBJ1-1, the complete variable domain is EPEVTQTPSHQVTQMGQEVILRCVPISNHLYFYWYRQILGQKVEFLVSFYNNEISEKSEIFDDQFSVERPDGSNFTLKIRSTKLEDSAMYFCASSPRVTNTEAFFGQGTRLTVV.

This clonotype counts as medium-sized. In DNA, the CDR3 is TGTGCCAGTGGGCTACAGGGGAAGGGCACTGAAGCTTTCTTT. Protein product: CASGLQGKGTEAFF. The V gene is TRBV19, the J gene TRBJ1-1; 7 bases are shared with TRBD1. Germline CDR1 is LNHDA and CDR2 is SQIVND (reference sequence). CDR3 length: 14 amino acids. V dropped 8 bases and J dropped 4; count of bases not matched to a gene: 10.

Regarding this clonotype: Mismatch with germline at one junction end may stem from a read error. The chain recombines TRBV27 with TRBJ2-7, with D perhaps matching TRBD2 (5 bases). CDR1 and CDR2 (germline): MNHEY, SMNVEV (reference sequence). The CDR3 consists of 14 residues. CDR3 protein: CASSFSRVGYEQNF. CDR3 coding DNA: TGTGCCAGCAGTTTTTCGAGGGTTGGCTACGAGCAGAACTTC.

V and J are TRBV7-8 and TRBJ2-7; no definite D call. Trimming pared 6 bases from V and 3 bases from J, leaving 9 bases between. Germline CDR1 SGHVS, CDR2 FQNEAQ. The CDR3 loop spans 12 amino acids. The CDR3 coding sequence is TGTGCCAGCAGTTTCGGAAGCTACGAGCAGTACTTC. Protein: CASSFGSYEQYF.

The CDR3 sequence: CATSIKQGGGYEQYF. The CDR3 DNA reads as TGTGCCACCAGCATCAAACAGGGCGGAGGCTACGAGCAGTACTTC. The J gene is TRBJ2-7, the V gene TRBV15; the D gene is possibly TRBD1 (6 bases). Trimming cost V 4 bases and J 3 bases, with 16 bases left between them. Germline lookup yields CDR1 LNHNV and CDR2 YYDKDF (reference sequence). The CDR3 spans 15 residues.

This clonotype was detected many times. The rearrangement links TRBV5-6 to TRBJ2-7; TRBD1 might be the D (6 bases). Germline CDR1 reads SGHDT; CDR2 reads YYEEEE. Deletions cut 2 bases from V and 1 base from J, with 10 bases between. The CDR3 consists of 14 residues. The CDR3 protein is CASSFTQGSYEQYF. The CDR3 bases are TGTGCCAGCAGCTTCACACAGGGTTCCTACGAGCAGTACTTC.

This clonotype was observed many times. The genes are TRBV5-1 and TRBJ1-1; D is undetermined. The V gene lost 0 bases and the J gene lost 0 bases, with 6 bases spanning the gap. CDR3 length: 14 amino acids. Germline V CDR1 and CDR2: SGHRS, YFSETQ. CDR3 bases: TGCGCCAGCAGCTTGGACAGATTGAACACTGAAGCTTTCTTT. Residues: CASSLDRLNTEAFF.

This clonotype came up many times. The chain uses TRBV7-9 and TRBJ1-6; D might be TRBD1 (6 bases). Germline CDR1 is SEHNR and CDR2 is FQNEAQ (reference sequence). The germline V and J ends were trimmed by 5 bases and 4 bases, with 21 bases remaining between them. The CDR3 loop spans 18 amino acids. The CDR3 here is CASSLTLTGSGYNSPLHF. Written as DNA, the CDR3 is TGTGCCAGCAGCCTAACGCTGACAGGTTCGGGATATAATTCACCCCTCCACTTT.

The table lists this clonotype with a count of one. The chain employs TRBV24-1 and TRBJ2-1; D ambiguous. The CDR3 is 16 residues long. Trimming cost V 3 bases and J 6 bases, with 17 bases left between them. Germline CDR1 is KGHDR and CDR2 is SFDVKD. The CDR3 protein is CATSDPGSPLGNEQFF. The CDR3 DNA follows: TGTGCCACCAGTGATCCCGGGTCGCCTCTTGGCAATGAGCAGTTCTTC.

The V gene is TRBV7-9, the J gene TRBJ1-5, with a weak D call TRBD1 (6 bases). The CDR3 contains 15 residues. CDR1 and CDR2 from the germline V gene are SEHNR and FQNEAQ (reference sequence). The V end was cut by 3 bases, the J end by 2 bases, with 11 bases between. CDR3 sequence: CASSFGEGGNQPQHF. The CDR3 region has the DNA TGTGCCAGCAGCTTTGGCGAGGGGGGCAATCAGCCCCAGCATTTT.

The sample holds one count of this clonotype. The chain joins TRBV10-3 to TRBJ2-7; 10 bases align to TRBD1. The junction had 10 bases not matched to a gene; V was cut back by 10 bases and J by 1 base. Germline-derived CDR1 and CDR2 are ENHRY and SYGVKD. This CDR3 has 15 amino acids. This chain's CDR3 is CATYGRDRGSYEQYF. CDR3 DNA sequence: TGTGCCACCTATGGTAGGGACAGGGGATCCTACGAGCAGTACTTC.